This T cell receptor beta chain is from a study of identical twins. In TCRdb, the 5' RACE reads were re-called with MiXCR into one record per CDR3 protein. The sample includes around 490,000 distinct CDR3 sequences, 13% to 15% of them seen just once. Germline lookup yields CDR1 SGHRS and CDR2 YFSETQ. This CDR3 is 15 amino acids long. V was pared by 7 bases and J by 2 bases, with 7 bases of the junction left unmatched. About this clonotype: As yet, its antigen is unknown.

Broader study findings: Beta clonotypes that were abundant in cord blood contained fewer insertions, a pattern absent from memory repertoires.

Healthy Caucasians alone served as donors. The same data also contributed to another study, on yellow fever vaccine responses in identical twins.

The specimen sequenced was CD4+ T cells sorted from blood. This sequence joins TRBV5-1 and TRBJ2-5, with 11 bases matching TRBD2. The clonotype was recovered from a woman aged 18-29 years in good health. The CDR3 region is CASAPGLAAQETQYF. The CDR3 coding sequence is TGCGCCAGCGCCCCGGGACTAGCGGCACAAGAGACCCAGTACTTC.